Presented here are 4 T cell receptor beta chains from one specimen sequenced in a study of CXCR3-negative and CXCR3-positive naive CD8 T cells. Preparation of TRB cDNA libraries relied on 5' RACE carrying UMI labels. TCRdb reprocessed the 5' RACE reads and stores each CDR3 protein as one record, lacking DNA. The sample totals over 100,000 distinct CDR3 sequences. Sequencing was performed on naive CXCR3- CD8+ T cells from blood. Subset in this sample: CD45RO-CCR7+CD27+CD95- naive CD8+ T cells lacking CXCR3 (TNR3-). These receptors were taken from a human donor in good health. Some clones in this sample may be carry-over from other donors' samples.

This chain joins TRBV4-3 and TRBJ1-2; TCRdb calls TRBD1, which cannot be checked without DNA. This CDR3 has 15 amino acids. Germline CDR1 and CDR2: LGHNA and YSLEER. The CDR3 reads CASSQGTAANYGYTF.

The CDR3: CASSWGGETQYF. The genes are TRBV28 and TRBJ2-5; TCRdb designates TRBD1, a call that cannot be tested without DNA. Germline V gene sequence: CDR1 MDHEN, CDR2 SYDVKM. The CDR3 runs 12 residues. The full variable domain, with the rest looked up from reference TRBV28 and TRBJ2-5, is DVKVTQSSRYLVKRTGEKVFLECVQDMDHENMFWYRQDPGLGLRLIYFSYDVKMKEKGDIPEGYSVSREKKERFSLILESASTNQTSMYLCASSWGGETQYFGPGTRLLVL.

The chain couples TRBV12-3 or TRBV12-4 to TRBJ1-1. This CDR3 spans 13 amino acids. CDR3: CASSLGDYTEAFF.

CDR3 in amino acids: CAWSPSGTGYSQPQHF. The gene calls are TRBV30 and TRBJ1-5; TCRdb lists TRBD1, though no DNA is available to test this call. Germline V CDR1 and CDR2: GTSNPN, SVGIG (reference sequence). The CDR3 covers 16 residues.